This T cell receptor beta chain was sequenced for a study of T cell responses to AZD1222 COVID-19 vaccine. Study observations and caveats: Reports say nearly half of spike-specific TCRs go after unmutated variant regions. Across the whole spike, CD4 TCRs peaked at regions 160-218 and 743-854. Two AZD1222 doses significantly raised spike-specific TCR breadth and depth over controls.

Some clones are missing from TCRdb's copy, which holds only in-frame ones; the method was immunoSEQ multiplex PCR. Here the sample spans 75,000 to 90,000 clones, under 95% being singletons. Analyses pooled second doses at about 4 or about 12 weeks. This clone was observed once. What it recognizes is unknown. There are 17 residues in the CDR3. Trimming took off 1 base at V and 4 bases at J, with 17 bases between the two ends. The germline CDR1 and CDR2 sequences are LGHNA and YSLEER. Specimen: peripheral blood, collected 28 days after the second AZD1222 dose. The chain recombines TRBV4-3 with TRBJ1-3; D is perhaps TRBD1 (5 bases). This clonotype originated in an adult who received the AZD1222 COVID-19 vaccine. Here the CDR3 DNA reads TGCGCCAGCAGCCAAGGCCGGGGGTCTACCCCCGGAAACACCATATATTTT. Its protein is CASSQGRGSTPGNTIYF.